This TCR beta chain was sequenced during a study of blood T cell repertoires in COVID-19. Study summary: Both acute and convalescent COVID-19 samples were obtained from the United States, Italy and Spain.

The CDR3 is 10 amino acids. The V end lost 0 bases, the J end lost 8 bases, and 4 bases lay between the germline ends. The V gene's germline CDR1 is DFQATT and CDR2 SNEGSKA (reference sequence). Data came from immunoSEQ multiplex PCR; TCRdb stores just in-frame clones and leaves some out. The table has more than 250,000 clones, approximately 83% seen once; the top ten hold under 2.5%. Grouping used clinical history reported by participants in a survey and questionnaire. The sequenced material came from PBMCs or T cells enriched from blood (not recorded which). The clonotype comes from a man between 25 and 39 years old who had recovered from COVID-19. The chain joins TRBV20-1 to TRBJ1-2, with D hard to call. DNA for the CDR3: TGCAGTGCTAGAGACAGAGGCTACACCTTC. Encoded protein: CSARDRGYTF.